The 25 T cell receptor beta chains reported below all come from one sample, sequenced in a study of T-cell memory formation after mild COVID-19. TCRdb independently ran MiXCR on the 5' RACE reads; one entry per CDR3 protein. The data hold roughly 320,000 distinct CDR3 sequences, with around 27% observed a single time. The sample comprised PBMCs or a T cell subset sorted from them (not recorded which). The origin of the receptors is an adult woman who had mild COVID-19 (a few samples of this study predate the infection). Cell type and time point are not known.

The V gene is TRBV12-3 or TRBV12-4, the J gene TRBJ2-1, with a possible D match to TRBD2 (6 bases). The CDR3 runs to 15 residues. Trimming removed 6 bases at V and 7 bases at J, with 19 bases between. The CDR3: CASSPRRRAGNEQFF. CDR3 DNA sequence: TGTGCCAGCAGCCCCAGAAGGAGGGCCGGGAATGAGCAGTTCTTC.

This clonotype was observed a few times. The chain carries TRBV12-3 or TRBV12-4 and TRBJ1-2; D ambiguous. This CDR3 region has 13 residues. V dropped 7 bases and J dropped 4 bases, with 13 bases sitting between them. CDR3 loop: CASKSGGGYGYTF. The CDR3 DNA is TGTGCCAGCAAGTCGGGCGGCGGCTATGGCTACACCTTC.

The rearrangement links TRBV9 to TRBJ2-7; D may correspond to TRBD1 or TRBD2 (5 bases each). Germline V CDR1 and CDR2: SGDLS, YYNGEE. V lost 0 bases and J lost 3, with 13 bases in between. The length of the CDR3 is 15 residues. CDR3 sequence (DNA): TGTGCCAGCAGCGTAGGAGGGGACGGAGGCTACGAGCAGTACTTC. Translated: CASSVGGDGGYEQYF.

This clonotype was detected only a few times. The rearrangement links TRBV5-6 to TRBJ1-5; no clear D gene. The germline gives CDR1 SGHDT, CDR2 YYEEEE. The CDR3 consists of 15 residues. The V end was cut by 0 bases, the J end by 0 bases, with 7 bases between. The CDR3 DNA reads TGTGCCAGCAGCTTGGCACAGTATAGCAATCAGCCCCAGCATTTT. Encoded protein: CASSLAQYSNQPQHF.

The CDR3 sequence: CASSQGRGTLGYEQYF. As DNA, the CDR3 is TGTGCCAGCAGTCAAGGCCGCGGGACGCTGGGGTACGAGCAGTACTTC. The V gene is TRBV6-5, the J gene TRBJ2-7; D might be TRBD2 (6 bases). CDR1 and CDR2 (germline): MNHEY, SVGAGI. The CDR3 sequence is 16 residues long. The V gene lost 5 bases and the J gene lost 4 bases, with 21 bases spanning the gap.

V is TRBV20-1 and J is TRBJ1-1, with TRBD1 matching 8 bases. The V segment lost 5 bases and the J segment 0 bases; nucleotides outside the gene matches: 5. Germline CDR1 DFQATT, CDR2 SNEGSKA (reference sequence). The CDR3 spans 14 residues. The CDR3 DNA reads TGCAGTGCTCGGGCAGGGGGCTTGAACACTGAAGCTTTCTTT. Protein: CSARAGGLNTEAFF.

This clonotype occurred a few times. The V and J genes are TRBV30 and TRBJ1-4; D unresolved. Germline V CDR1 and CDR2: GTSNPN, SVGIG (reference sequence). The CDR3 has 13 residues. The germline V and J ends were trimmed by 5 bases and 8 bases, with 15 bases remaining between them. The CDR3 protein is CAWANGIREKLFF. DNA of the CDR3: TGTGCCTGGGCCAACGGTATACGCGAAAAACTGTTTTTT.

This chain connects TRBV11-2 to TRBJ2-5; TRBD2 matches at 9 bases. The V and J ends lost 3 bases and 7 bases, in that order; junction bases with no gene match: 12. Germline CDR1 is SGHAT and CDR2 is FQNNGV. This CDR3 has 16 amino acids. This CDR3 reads CASSLEPTSGLWTQYF. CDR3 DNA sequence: TGTGCCAGCAGCTTGGAACCGACTAGCGGCCTGTGGACCCAGTACTTC.

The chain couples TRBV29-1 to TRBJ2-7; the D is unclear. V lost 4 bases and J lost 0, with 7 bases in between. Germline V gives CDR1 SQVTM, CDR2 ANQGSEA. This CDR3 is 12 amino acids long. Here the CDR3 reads CSVGVSSYEQYF. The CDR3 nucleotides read TGCAGCGTTGGGGTCAGCTCCTACGAGCAGTACTTC.

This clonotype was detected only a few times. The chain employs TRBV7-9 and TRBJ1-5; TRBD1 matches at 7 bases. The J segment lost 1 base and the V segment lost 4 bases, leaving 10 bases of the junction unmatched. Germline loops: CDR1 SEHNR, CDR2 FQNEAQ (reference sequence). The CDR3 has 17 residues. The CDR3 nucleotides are TGTGCCAGCAGCTCCGACAGGGTGGAGGGGAGCAATCAGCCCCAGCATTTT. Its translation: CASSSDRVEGSNQPQHF.

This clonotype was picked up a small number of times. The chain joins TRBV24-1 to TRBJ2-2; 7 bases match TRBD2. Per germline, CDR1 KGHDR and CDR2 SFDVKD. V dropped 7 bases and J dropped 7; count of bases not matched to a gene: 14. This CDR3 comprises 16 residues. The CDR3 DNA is TGTGCCACCAGGGGACTACCGGGAGGACCTCACGGGGAGCTGTTTTTT. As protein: CATRGLPGGPHGELFF.

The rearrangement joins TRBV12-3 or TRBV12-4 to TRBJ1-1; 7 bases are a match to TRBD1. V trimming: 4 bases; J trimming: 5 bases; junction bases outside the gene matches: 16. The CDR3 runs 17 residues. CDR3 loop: CASSSNAAQGIGTEAFF. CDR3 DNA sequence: TGTGCCAGCAGTTCGAACGCGGCACAGGGGATTGGGACTGAAGCTTTCTTT.

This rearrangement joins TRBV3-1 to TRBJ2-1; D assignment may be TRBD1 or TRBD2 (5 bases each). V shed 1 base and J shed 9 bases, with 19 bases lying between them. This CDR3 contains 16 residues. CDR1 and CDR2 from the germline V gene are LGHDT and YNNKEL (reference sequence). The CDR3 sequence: CASSQGTLHRGTEQFF. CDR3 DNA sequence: TGTGCCAGCAGCCAAGGAACGCTGCATAGAGGGACTGAGCAGTTCTTC.

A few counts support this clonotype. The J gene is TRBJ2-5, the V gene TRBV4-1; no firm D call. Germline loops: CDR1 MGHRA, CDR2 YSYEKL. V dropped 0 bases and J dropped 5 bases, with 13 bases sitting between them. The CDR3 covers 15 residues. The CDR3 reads CASSQDRNQWETQYF. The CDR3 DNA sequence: TGCGCCAGCAGCCAAGATCGGAACCAATGGGAGACCCAGTACTTC.

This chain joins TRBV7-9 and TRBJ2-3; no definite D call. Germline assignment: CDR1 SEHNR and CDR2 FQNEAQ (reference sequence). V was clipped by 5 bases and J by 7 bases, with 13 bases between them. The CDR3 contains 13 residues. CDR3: CASSPPPSHTQYF. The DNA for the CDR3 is TGTGCCAGCAGCCCCCCTCCCTCCCATACGCAGTATTTT.

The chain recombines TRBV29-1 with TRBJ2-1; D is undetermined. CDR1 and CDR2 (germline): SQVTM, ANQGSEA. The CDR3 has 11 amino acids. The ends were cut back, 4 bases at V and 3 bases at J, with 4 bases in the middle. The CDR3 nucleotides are TGCAGCGTTGTAGTCTACAATGAGCAGTTCTTC. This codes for CSVVVYNEQFF.

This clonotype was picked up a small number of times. In DNA form, the CDR3 reads TGTGCCAGCGGACAAGGATGGGAGACCCAGTACTTC. Translating it yields CASGQGWETQYF. The chain uses TRBV6-1 and TRBJ2-5; maybe TRBD1 (5 bases). With 8 bases removed from V and 5 bases from J, the gap between germline ends came to 12 bases. Germline lookup yields CDR1 MNHNS and CDR2 SASEGT. CDR3 length equals 12 residues.

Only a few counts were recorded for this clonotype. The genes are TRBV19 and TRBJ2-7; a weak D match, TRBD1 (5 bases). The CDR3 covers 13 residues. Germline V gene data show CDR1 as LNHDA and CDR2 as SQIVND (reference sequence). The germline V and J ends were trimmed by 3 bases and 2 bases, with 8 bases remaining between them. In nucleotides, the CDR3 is TGTGCCAGTAGTATCGGCAGGGCCTACGAGCAGTACTTC. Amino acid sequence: CASSIGRAYEQYF.

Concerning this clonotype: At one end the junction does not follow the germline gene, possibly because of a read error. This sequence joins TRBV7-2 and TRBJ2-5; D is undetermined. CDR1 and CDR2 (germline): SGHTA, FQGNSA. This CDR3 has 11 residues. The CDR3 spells CASSYTGPLVF. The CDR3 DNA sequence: TGTGCCAGCAGCTACACCGGCCCCCTCGTTTTC.

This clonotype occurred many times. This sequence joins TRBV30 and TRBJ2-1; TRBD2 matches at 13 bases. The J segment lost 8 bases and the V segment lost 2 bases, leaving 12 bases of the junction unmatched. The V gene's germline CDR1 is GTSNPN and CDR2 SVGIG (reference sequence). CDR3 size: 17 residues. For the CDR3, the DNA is TGTGCCTGGAGTAGAATAAGGACTAGCGGGAGTATCGATGAGCAGTTCTTC. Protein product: CAWSRIRTSGSIDEQFF.

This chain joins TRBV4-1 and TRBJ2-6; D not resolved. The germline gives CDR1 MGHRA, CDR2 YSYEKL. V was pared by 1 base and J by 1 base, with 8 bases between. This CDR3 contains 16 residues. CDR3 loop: CASSQVFGSGANVLTF. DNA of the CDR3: TGCGCCAGCAGCCAAGTATTTGGGTCTGGGGCCAACGTCCTGACTTTC.

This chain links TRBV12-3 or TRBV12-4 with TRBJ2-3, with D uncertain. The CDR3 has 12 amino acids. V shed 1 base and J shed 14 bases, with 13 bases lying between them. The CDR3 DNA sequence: TGTGCCAGCAGTTTAGACCCCACGACCCCGTATTTT. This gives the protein CASSLDPTTPYF.

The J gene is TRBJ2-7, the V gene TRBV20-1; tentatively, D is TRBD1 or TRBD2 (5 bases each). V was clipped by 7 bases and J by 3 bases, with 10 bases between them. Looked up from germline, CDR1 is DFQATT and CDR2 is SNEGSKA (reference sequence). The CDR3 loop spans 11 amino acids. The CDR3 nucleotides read TGCAGTGTCGGGACCCGCTACGAGCAGTACTTC. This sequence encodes CSVGTRYEQYF.

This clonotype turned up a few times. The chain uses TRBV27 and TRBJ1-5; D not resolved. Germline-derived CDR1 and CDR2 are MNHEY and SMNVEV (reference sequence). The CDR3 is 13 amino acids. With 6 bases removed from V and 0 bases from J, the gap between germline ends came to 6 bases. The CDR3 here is CASSRTSNQPQHF. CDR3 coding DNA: TGTGCCAGCAGCCGGACTAGCAATCAGCCCCAGCATTTT.

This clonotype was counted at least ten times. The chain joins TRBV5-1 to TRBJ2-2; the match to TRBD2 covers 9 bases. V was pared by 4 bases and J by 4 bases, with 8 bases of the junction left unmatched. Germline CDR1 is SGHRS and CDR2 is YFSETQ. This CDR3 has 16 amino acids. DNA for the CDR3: TGCGCCAGCAGCGTTCTGGGACTAGCTATCACCGGGGAGCTGTTTTTT. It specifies CASSVLGLAITGELFF.